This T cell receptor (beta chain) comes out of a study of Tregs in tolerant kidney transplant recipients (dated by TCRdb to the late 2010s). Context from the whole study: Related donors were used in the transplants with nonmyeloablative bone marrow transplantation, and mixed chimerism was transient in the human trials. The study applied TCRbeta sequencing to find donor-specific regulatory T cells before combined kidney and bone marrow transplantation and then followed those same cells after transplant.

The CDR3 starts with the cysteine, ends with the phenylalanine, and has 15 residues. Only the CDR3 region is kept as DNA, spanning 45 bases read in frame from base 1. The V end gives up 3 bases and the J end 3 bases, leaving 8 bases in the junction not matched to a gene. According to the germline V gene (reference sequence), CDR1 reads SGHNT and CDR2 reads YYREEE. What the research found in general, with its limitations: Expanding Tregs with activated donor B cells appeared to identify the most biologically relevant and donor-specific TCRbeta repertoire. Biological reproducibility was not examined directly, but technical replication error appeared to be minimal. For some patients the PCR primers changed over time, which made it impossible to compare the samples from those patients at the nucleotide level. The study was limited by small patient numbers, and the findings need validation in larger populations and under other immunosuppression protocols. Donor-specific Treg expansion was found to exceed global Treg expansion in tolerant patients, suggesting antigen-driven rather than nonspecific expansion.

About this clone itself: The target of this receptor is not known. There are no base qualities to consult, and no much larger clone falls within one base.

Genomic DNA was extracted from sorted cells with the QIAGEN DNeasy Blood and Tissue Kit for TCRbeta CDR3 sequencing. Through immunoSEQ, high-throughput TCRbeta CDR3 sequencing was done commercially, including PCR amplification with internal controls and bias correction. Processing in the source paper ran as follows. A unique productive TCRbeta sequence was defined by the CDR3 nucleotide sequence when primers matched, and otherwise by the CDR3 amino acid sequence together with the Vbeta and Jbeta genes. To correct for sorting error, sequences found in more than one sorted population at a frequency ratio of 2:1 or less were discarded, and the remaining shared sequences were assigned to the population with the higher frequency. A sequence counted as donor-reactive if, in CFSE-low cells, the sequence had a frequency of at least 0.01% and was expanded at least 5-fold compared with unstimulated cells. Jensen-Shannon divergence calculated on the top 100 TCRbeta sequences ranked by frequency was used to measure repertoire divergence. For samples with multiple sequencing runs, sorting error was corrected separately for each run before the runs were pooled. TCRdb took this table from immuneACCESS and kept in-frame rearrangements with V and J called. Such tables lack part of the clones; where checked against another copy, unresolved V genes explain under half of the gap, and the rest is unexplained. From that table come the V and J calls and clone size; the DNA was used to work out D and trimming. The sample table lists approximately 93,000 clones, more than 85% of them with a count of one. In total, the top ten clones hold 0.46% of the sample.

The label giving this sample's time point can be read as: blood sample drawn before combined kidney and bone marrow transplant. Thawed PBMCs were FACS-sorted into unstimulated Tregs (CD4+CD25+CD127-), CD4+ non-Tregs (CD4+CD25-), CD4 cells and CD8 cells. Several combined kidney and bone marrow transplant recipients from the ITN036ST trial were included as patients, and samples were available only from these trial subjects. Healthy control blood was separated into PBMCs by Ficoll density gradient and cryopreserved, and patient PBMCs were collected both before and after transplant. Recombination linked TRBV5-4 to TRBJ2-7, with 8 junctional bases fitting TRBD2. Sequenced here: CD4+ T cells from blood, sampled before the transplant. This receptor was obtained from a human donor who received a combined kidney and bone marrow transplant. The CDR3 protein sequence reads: CASSSGGAAIYEQYF. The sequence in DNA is TGTGCCAGCAGCTCCGGGGGGGCGGCTATCTACGAGCAGTACTTC.